The clone carrying this T cell receptor (beta chain) was detected a few times. What it binds is unknown. This record belongs to a study of response to subunit inactivated influenza vaccine. A single record per CDR3 protein comes from TCRdb applying MiXCR to the RT-PCR reads. This sample has around 530,000 distinct CDR3 sequences, with approximately 16% found just once. Study-level results: It was the authors' suggestion that each seasonal influenza vaccination recruits few new T cells.

The CDR3 runs 12 residues. The V gene lost 3 bases and the J gene lost 6 bases, with 5 bases spanning the gap. The sample in question was CD4+ T cells sorted from PBMCs, obtained around 25 months after vaccination. The chain has TRBV12-3 or TRBV12-4 and TRBJ2-2, with D unclear. This receptor was identified in a man between 50 and 70 years old who received an inactivated influenza vaccine. The DNA for the CDR3 is TGTGCCAGCAGTTTTTGGGCCGGGGAGCTGTTTTTT. As protein: CASSFWAGELFF.